What follows describes a single T cell receptor beta chain. What it binds is not known. The sample comes from a study of cytomegalovirus exposure and HLA in healthy donors. Germline assignment: CDR1 GTSNPN and CDR2 SVGIG (reference sequence). The CDR3 extends over 13 amino acids. Trimming shortened V by 5 bases and J by 2 bases, and 12 bases separated the two germline ends. The table came from immunoSEQ multiplex PCR; TCRdb's copy has only in-frame clones and leaves some out. This sample yields 140,000 to 150,000 clones, of which roughly 87% are seen a single time; 4.5% belongs to the top ten. Findings of the study overall: In the roughly 130 validation repertoires, a later analysis found that first-cohort TCR clusters tended to co-occur. Most TCRs appeared rarely, but some public TCRs recurred in many donors.

The sequenced sample consisted of PBMCs. The sequence was obtained from a man aged 18 to 29 in good health and CMV-seropositive. The J gene is TRBJ1-2, the V gene TRBV30; D remains ambiguous. CDR3 bases: TGTGCCTGGCGACCCCGGGGAAACTATGGCTACACCTTC. Translation: CAWRPRGNYGYTF.